This TCR beta chain was recorded in a study of cytomegalovirus exposure and HLA in healthy donors. General observations from the study: Under in vitro conditions, three CMV-associated chains were confirmed as specific for CMV antigens. Presence/absence results assume similar sequencing depth per donor, which may not hold. In a later analysis, across HLA loci, associated TCR counts were highest for DRB1, lowest for HLA-C. In a later analysis, specific HLA alleles were associated with 15,000 to 20,000 TCR beta sequences at a 0.05 false discovery rate.

This clone turned up a few times. Its antigen remains unidentified. Vbeta (60) and Jbeta (13) primers were used in the PCR. Produced via immunoSEQ multiplex PCR; TCRdb's table is partial and in-frame only. In the table there are about 180,000 clones, about three quarters of which are singletons. Per germline, CDR1 GTSNPN and CDR2 SVGIG (reference sequence). This CDR3 is 12 amino acids long. Deletions cut 1 base from V and 6 bases from J, with 9 bases between. The sample taken for sequencing was PBMCs. V and J are TRBV30 and TRBJ1-1; a weak D match, TRBD1 (6 bases). This receptor was taken from a man aged 18 to 29 in good health and CMV-seronegative. The chain's CDR3 is CAWSDRDSEAFF. The CDR3 DNA reads TGTGCCTGGAGTGACAGGGATTCTGAAGCTTTCTTT. The full variable domain, with the rest looked up from reference TRBV30 and TRBJ1-1, is SQTIHQWPATLVQPVGSPLSLECTVEGTSNPNLYWYRQAAGRGLQLLFYSVGIGQISSEVPQNLSASRPQDRQFILSSKKLLLSDSGFYLCAWSDRDSEAFFGQGTRLTVV.